The next 7 T cell receptor beta chains were all read from a single sample in a study of T cell responses to AZD1222 COVID-19 vaccine. Repertoires were generated with immunoSEQ multiplex PCR, while TCRdb's copy carries only in-frame clones and drops some. Of around 250,000 clones in the sample, 85% to 95% were seen once. Sequences were derived from peripheral blood, sampled on day 0 of AZD1222 vaccination. The origin of the receptors is an adult in good health.

V and J are TRBV28 and TRBJ2-7; 9 bases are shared with TRBD2. There are 17 residues in the CDR3. CDR1 is MDHEN and CDR2 is SYDVKM in the germline V gene. Trimming took 9 bases from V and 5 from J; bases not matched to a gene: 20. CDR3 coding DNA: TGTGCCAGTCGTCGGGGCGCTAGGAGCGGGAGGATTAACGAGCAGTACTTC. Amino acid sequence: CASRRGARSGRINEQYF.

The chain joins TRBV6-2 or TRBV6-3 to TRBJ2-7; no firm D call. V was trimmed by 2 bases and J by 4 bases, leaving 6 bases between them. Germline-derived CDR1 and CDR2 are MNHEY and SVGEGT. The CDR3 spans 12 residues. CDR3 DNA sequence: TGTGCCAGCAGTTACCCCAAGTACGAGCAGTACTTC. Translated: CASSYPKYEQYF.

This clone was observed a single time. This chain connects TRBV11-2 to TRBJ2-3; no clear D. CDR3 length: 14 residues. Looked up from germline, CDR1 is SGHAT and CDR2 is FQNNGV. V lost 4 bases and J lost 1, with 9 bases in between. The CDR3 loop is CASSSRRRTDTQYF. CDR3 DNA: TGTGCCAGCAGCTCCCGACGGCGCACAGATACGCAGTATTTT.

Here the CDR3 reads CASSSTGGTEAFF. CDR3 sequence (DNA): TGTGCCAGCAGCTCCACGGGGGGAACTGAAGCTTTCTTT. The chain joins TRBV6-6 to TRBJ1-1; D is perhaps TRBD1 (5 bases). V lost 6 bases, J lost 5 bases, and 13 bases lay in between. Germline assignment: CDR1 MNHNY and CDR2 SVGAGI (reference sequence). This CDR3 comprises 13 residues.

The V gene is TRBV9, the J gene TRBJ2-7; no definite D call. CDR1 and CDR2 (germline): SGDLS, YYNGEE. The CDR3 loop spans 14 amino acids. V dropped 0 bases and J dropped 2 bases, with 9 bases sitting between them. The CDR3 nucleotides read TGTGCCAGCAGCGTAGGTTACGCAACCTACGAGCAGTACTTC. It encodes CASSVGYATYEQYF.

The CDR3 here is CASSPQWYLNSPLHF. The CDR3 DNA is TGTGCCAGCAGTCCCCAGTGGTACCTAAATTCACCCCTCCACTTT. The rearrangement joins TRBV27 to TRBJ1-6; D gene unclear. Germline CDR1 reads MNHEY; CDR2 reads SMNVEV (reference sequence). V lost 5 bases and J lost 7, with 15 bases in between. The CDR3 totals 15 residues.

This clone was counted a single time. The CDR3 DNA is TGTGCCATCAGTGAGGGCGGATTCGAGGATGGCTACACCTTC. Residues: CAISEGGFEDGYTF. This chain joins TRBV10-3 and TRBJ1-2; no clear D gene. This CDR3 is built from 14 residues. Germline assignment: CDR1 ENHRY and CDR2 SYGVKD. V was cut by 2 bases and J by 6 bases, with 13 bases left in between.